This T cell receptor beta chain was obtained from a study of OX40 agonist ivuxolimab in advanced cancers. Enrollment shut out patients with autoimmune disease history or systemic immunosuppression. Using immunoSEQ multiplex PCR, the repertoire was profiled, and TCRdb retains in-frame clones only, with some absent. The sample shows about 33,000 clones, about three quarters of them seen only once. Trimming at V came to 1 base and at J to 6 bases, leaving 8 bases not matched to a gene. The CDR3 sequence is 16 residues long. CDR1 and CDR2 (germline): SGHDT, YYEEEE. With respect to this clone: The target antigen is unknown.

Study conclusions and caveats: CD4+ and CD8+ T cells in blood underwent clonal expansion by week 6 at 0.1 to 3.0 mg/kg.

This chain joins TRBV5-6 and TRBJ1-2, with 11 bases identical to TRBD1. Material: CD4+ or CD8+ T cells sorted from blood, obtained in a trial of the OX40 agonist ivuxolimab. This clonotype originated in an adult with an advanced solid tumor such as melanoma, head and neck, liver or kidney cancer. The CDR3 region has the DNA TGTGCCAGCAGCTTGATTTGGGACAGGGGGATGGATGGCTACACCTTC. Translated, it gives CASSLIWDRGMDGYTF.